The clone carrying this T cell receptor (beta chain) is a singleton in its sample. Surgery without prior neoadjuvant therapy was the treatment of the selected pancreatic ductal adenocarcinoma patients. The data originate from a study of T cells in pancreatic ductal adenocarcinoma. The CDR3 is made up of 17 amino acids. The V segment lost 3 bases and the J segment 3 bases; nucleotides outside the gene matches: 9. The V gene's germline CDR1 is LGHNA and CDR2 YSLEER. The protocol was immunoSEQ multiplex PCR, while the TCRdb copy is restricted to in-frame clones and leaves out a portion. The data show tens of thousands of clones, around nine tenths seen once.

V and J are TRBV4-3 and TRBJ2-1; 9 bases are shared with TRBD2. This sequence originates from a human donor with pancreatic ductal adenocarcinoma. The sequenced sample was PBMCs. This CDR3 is CASSHRPTSGLYNEQFF. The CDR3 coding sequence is TGCGCCAGCAGCCACAGGCCGACTAGCGGACTCTACAATGAGCAGTTCTTC.